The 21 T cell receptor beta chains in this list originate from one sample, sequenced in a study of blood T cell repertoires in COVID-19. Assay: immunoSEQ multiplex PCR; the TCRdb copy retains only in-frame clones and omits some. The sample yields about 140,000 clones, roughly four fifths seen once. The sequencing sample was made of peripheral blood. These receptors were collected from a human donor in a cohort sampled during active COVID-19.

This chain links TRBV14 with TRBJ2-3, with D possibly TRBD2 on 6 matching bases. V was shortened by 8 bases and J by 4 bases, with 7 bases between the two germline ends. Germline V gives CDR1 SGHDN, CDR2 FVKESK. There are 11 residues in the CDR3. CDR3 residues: CASGEADTQYF. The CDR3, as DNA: TGTGCCAGCGGGGAGGCAGATACGCAGTATTTT.

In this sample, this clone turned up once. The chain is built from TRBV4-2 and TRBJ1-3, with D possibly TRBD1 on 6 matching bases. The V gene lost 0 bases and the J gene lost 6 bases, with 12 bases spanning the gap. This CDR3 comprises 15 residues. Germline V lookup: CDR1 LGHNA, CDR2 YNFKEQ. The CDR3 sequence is CASSQDVAGENTIYF. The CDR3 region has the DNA TGTGCCAGCAGCCAAGATGTGGCAGGGGAAAACACCATATATTTT.

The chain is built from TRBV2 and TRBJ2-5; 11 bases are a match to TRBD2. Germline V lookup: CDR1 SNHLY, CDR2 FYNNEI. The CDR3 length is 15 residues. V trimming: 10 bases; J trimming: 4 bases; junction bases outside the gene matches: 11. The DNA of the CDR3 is TGTGCCACCACCTTTAGCGGGAGGGCCGCAGAGACCCAGTACTTC. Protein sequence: CATTFSGRAAETQYF.

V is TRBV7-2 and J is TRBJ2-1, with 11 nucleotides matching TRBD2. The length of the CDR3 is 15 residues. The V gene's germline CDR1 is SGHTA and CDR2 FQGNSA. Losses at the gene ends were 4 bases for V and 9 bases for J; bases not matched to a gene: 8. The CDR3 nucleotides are TGTGCCAGCAGCTCCAAAACTAGCGGGAGCGCTGAGCAGTTCTTC. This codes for CASSSKTSGSAEQFF.

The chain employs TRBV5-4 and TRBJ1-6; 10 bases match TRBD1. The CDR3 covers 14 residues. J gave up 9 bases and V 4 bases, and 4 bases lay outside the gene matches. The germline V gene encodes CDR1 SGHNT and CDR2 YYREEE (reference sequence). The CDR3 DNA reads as TGTGCCAGCAGCGTCGACAGGGGGCTTTCACCCCTCCACTTT. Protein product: CASSVDRGLSPLHF.

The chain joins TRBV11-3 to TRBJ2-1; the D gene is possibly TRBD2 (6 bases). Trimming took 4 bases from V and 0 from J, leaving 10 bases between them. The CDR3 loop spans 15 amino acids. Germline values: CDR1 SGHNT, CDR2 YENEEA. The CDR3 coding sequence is TGTGCCAGCAGCTCCACGGGAGACTCCTACAATGAGCAGTTCTTC. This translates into CASSSTGDSYNEQFF.

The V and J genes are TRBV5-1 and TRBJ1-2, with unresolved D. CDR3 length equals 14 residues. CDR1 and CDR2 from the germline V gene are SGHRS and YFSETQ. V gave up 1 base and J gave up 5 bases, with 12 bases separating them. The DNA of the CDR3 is TGCGCCAGCAGCTTGCAGCTGGAGGGTTATGGCTACACCTTC. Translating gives CASSLQLEGYGYTF.

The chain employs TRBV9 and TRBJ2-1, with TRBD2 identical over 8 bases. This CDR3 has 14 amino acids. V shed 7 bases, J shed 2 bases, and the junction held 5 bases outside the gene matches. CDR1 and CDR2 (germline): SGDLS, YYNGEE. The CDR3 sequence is CASATGGAYNEQFF. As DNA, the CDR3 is TGTGCCAGCGCCACGGGGGGGGCCTACAATGAGCAGTTCTTC. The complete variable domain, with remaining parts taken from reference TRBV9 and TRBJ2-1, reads DSGVTQTPKHLITATGQRVTLRCSPRSGDLSVYWYQQSLDQGLQFLIQYYNGEERAKGNILERFSAQQFPDLHSELNLSSLELGDSALYFCASATGGAYNEQFFGPGTRLTVL.

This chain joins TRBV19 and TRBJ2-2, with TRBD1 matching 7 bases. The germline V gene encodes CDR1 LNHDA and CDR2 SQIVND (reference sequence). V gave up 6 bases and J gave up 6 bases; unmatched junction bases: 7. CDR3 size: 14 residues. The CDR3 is CASRRGQSPGELFF. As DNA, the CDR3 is TGTGCCAGTAGACGGGGACAGTCCCCCGGGGAGCTGTTTTTT.

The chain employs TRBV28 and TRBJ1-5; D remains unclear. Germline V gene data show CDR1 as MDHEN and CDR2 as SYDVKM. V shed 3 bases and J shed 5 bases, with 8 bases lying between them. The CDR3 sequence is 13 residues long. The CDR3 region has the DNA TGTGCCAGCAGTTTCGCGAGTTATCAGCCCCAGCATTTT. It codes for CASSFASYQPQHF.

The chain's CDR3 is CASSQDRGRTEAFF. Here the CDR3 DNA reads TGCGCCAGCAGCCAGGACAGGGGGAGAACTGAAGCTTTCTTT. V gene TRBV5-1 combines with J gene TRBJ1-1; the match to TRBD1 covers 10 bases. Germline V gives CDR1 SGHRS, CDR2 YFSETQ. This CDR3 is built from 14 residues. The J segment lost 5 bases and the V segment lost 4 bases, leaving 5 bases of the junction unmatched. Looking up the rest from reference TRBV5-1 and TRBJ1-1 gives the full variable domain: KAGVTQTPRYLIKTRGQQVTLSCSPISGHRSVSWYQQTPGQGLQFLFEYFSETQRNKGNFPGRFSGRQFSNSRSEMNVSTLELGDSALYLCASSQDRGRTEAFFGQGTRLTVV.

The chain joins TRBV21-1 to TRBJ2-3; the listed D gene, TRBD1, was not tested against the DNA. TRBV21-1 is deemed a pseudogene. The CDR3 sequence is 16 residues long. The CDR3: CASSKGSGKEADTQYF. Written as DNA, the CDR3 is TGTGCCAGCAGCAAAGGCTCAGGGAAAGAGGCAGATACGCAGTATTTT.

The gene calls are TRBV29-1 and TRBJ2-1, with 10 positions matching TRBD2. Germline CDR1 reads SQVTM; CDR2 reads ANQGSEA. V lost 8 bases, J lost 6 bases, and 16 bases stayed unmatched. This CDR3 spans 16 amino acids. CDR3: CSLTDPLAGVGNEQFF. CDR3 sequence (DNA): TGCAGCTTAACCGACCCCCTAGCGGGAGTAGGCAATGAGCAGTTCTTC.

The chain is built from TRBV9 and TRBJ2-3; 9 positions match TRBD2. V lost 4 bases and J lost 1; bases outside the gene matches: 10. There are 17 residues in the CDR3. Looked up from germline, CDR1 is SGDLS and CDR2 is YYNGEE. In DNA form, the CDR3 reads TGTGCCAGCAGCCCTAGAGGGCGCGGGGGGGGCACAGATACGCAGTATTTT. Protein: CASSPRGRGGGTDTQYF.

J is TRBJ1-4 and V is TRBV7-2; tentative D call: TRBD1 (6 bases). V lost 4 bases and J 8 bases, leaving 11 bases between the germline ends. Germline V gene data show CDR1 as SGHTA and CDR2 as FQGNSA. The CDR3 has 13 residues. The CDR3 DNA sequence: TGTGCCAGCAGCTCACCGGGGGGCGAAAAACTGTTTTTT. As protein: CASSSPGGEKLFF.

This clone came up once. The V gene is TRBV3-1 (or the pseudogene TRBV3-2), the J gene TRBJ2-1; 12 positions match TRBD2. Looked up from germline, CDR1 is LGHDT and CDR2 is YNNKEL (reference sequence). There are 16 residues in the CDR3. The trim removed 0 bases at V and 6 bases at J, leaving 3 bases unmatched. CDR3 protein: CASSQESSGRANEQFF. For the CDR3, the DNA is TGTGCCAGCAGCCAAGAATCTAGCGGGAGGGCCAATGAGCAGTTCTTC.

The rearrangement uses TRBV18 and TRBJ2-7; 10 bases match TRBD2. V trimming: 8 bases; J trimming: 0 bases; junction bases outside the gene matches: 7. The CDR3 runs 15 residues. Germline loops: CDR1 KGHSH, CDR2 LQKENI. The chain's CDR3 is CASAPSGRASYEQYF. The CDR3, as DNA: TGTGCCAGCGCGCCAAGCGGGAGGGCCTCCTACGAGCAGTACTTC. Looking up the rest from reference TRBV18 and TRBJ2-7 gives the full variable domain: NAGVMQNPRHLVRRRGQEARLRCSPMKGHSHVYWYRQLPEEGLKFMVYLQKENIIDESGMPKERFSAEFPKEGPSILRIQQVVRGDSAAYFCASAPSGRASYEQYFGPGTRLTVT.

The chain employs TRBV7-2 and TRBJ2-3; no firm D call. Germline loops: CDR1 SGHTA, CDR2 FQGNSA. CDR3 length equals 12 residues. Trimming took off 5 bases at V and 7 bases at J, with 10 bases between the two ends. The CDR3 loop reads CASSTESNTQYF. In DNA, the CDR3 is TGTGCCAGCAGCACAGAGTCGAATACGCAGTATTTT.

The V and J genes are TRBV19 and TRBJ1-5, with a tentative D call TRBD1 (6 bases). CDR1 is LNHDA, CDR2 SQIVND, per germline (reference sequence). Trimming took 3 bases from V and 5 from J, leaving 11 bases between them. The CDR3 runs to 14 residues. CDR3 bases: TGTGCCAGTAGTATGGGGCAGGGGCATCAGCCCCAGCATTTT. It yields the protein CASSMGQGHQPQHF.

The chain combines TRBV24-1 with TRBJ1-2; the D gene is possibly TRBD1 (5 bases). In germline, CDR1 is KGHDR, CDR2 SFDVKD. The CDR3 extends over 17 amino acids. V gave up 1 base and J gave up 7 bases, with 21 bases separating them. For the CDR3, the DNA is TGTGCCACCAGTGATTTAAACAGGTTTTCAATTTTGGGTGGCTACACCTTC. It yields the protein CATSDLNRFSILGGYTF.

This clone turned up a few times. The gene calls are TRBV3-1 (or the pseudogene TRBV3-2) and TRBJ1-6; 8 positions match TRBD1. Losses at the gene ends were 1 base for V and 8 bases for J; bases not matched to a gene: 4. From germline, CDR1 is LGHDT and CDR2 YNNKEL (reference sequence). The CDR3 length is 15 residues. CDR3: CASSQAGGGHSPLHF. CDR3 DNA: TGTGCCAGCAGCCAAGCAGGGGGCGGGCATTCACCCCTCCACTTT.